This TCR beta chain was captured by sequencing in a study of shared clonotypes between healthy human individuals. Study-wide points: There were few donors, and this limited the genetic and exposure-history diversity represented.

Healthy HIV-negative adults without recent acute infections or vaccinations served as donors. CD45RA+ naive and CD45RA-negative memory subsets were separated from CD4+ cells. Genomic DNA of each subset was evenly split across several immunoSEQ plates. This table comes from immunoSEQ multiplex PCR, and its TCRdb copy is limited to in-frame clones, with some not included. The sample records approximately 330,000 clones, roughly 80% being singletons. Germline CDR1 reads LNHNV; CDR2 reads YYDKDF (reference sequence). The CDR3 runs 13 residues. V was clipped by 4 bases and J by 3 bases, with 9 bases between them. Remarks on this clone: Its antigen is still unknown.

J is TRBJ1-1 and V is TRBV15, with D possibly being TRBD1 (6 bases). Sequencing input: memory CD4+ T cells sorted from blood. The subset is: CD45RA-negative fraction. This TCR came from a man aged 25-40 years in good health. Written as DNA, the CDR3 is TGTGCCACCAGCACCCAGGGGCACACTGAAGCTTTCTTT. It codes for CATSTQGHTEAFF.